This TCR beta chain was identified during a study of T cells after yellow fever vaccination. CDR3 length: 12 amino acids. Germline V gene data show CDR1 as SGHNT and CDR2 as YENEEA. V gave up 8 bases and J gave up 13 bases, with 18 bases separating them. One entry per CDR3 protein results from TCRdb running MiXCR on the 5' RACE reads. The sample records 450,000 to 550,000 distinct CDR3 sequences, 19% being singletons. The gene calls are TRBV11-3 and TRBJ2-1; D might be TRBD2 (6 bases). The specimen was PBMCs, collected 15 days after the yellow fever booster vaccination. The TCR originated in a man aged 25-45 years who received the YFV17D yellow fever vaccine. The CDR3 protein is CASSEGGQEQFF. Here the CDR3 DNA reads TGTGCCAGCTCTGAGGGAGGCCAGGAACAGTTCTTC. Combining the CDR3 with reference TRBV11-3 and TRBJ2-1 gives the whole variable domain EAGVVQSPRYKIIEKKQPVAFWCNPISGHNTLYWYLQNLGQGPELLIRYENEEAVDDSQLPKDRFSAERLKGVDSTLKIQPAELGDSAVYLCASSEGGQEQFFGPGTRLTVL.